A selection of T cell receptor beta chains follows, all from one sample in a study of blood T cell repertoires in COVID-19. Libraries were prepared by immunoSEQ multiplex PCR; TCRdb keeps only in-frame clonotypes and omits some of them. The sample has about 260,000 clones, around 90% seen once. The sequenced sample was peripheral blood. Source of these receptors: a woman in her 70s with COVID-19, enrolled during active disease. CDR3s include the opening cysteine and the closing phenylalanine or tryptophan. D genes are given only for firm matches.

v_gene: TRBV4-3
j_gene: TRBJ2-3
d_gene: .
CDR3aa: CASSQYYSTTDTQYF
CDR3nt: TGCGCCAGCAGCCAGTACTACTCTACCACAGATACGCAGTATTTT

v_gene: TRBV19
j_gene: TRBJ2-1
d_gene: .
CDR3aa: CASSGSNEQFF
CDR3nt: TGTGCCAGTAGCGGGAGCAATGAGCAGTTCTTC

v_gene: TRBV6-5
j_gene: TRBJ1-2
d_gene: .
CDR3aa: CASRQDGLEGYTF
CDR3nt: TGTGCCAGCAGACAAGACGGACTGGAGGGCTACACCTTC

v_gene: TRBV30
j_gene: TRBJ1-1
d_gene: .
CDR3aa: CAWGSSRGTEAFF
CDR3nt: TGTGCCTGGGGGTCGTCCCGAGGGACTGAAGCTTTCTTT

v_gene: TRBV28
j_gene: TRBJ2-7
d_gene: TRBD2
CDR3aa: CASRLAGGPEQYF
CDR3nt: TGTGCCAGCAGACTAGCGGGAGGGCCGGAGCAGTACTTC

v_gene: TRBV2
j_gene: TRBJ1-2
d_gene: TRBD1
CDR3aa: CAGNRGWDYGYTF
CDR3nt: TGTGCCGGGAACAGGGGGTGGGACTATGGCTACACCTTC

v_gene: TRBV7-3
j_gene: TRBJ2-3
d_gene: TRBD2
CDR3aa: CASSSRPTLAGSTDTQYF
CDR3nt: TGTGCCAGCAGCTCTAGACCCACGTTAGCGGGAAGCACAGATACGCAGTATTTT

v_gene: TRBV5-4
j_gene: TRBJ1-2
d_gene: .
CDR3aa: CASSTVTGGSSPGYTF
CDR3nt: TGTGCCAGCAGCACGGTGACAGGCGGTTCGTCTCCTGGCTACACCTTC

v_gene: TRBV5-1
j_gene: TRBJ2-7
d_gene: .
CDR3aa: CASSLAGAARDEQYF
CDR3nt: TGCGCCAGCAGCTTGGCAGGGGCCGCCCGGGACGAGCAGTACTTC

v_gene: TRBV25-1
j_gene: TRBJ2-1
d_gene: .
CDR3aa: CASSEASGFTNEQFF
CDR3nt: TGTGCCAGCAGTGAAGCTTCAGGGTTTACGAATGAGCAGTTCTTC

v_gene: TRBV5-4
j_gene: TRBJ1-1
d_gene: .
CDR3aa: CASSLWGSVLAGAFF
CDR3nt: TGTGCCAGCAGCTTGTGGGGCTCGGTTCTCGCCGGGGCTTTCTTT

v_gene: TRBV28
j_gene: TRBJ2-3
d_gene: TRBD2
CDR3aa: CASSVSGKATDTQYF
CDR3nt: TGTGCCAGCAGTGTTAGCGGGAAAGCAACAGATACGCAGTATTTT

v_gene: TRBV9
j_gene: TRBJ1-3
d_gene: .
CDR3aa: CASSVGGSYGNTIYF
CDR3nt: TGTGCCAGCAGCGTAGGCGGGTCGTATGGAAACACCATATATTTT

v_gene: TRBV27
j_gene: TRBJ1-4
d_gene: .
CDR3aa: CASSSRGLSTNEKLFF
CDR3nt: TGTGCCAGCAGTTCAAGGGGCCTTTCAACTAATGAAAAACTGTTTTTT

v_gene: TRBV2
j_gene: TRBJ2-7
d_gene: TRBD1
CDR3aa: CASSGTGGGEQYF
CDR3nt: TGTGCCAGTTCCGGGACAGGGGGCGGCGAGCAGTACTTC

v_gene: TRBV6-1
j_gene: TRBJ1-5
d_gene: .
CDR3aa: CASSVLGAGGNQPQHF
CDR3nt: TGTGCCAGCAGTGTGCTGGGGGCGGGCGGCAATCAGCCCCAGCATTTT

v_gene: TRBV9
j_gene: TRBJ2-2
d_gene: .
CDR3aa: CASSGTEGWAGELFF
CDR3nt: TGTGCCAGCAGCGGGACTGAGGGTTGGGCCGGGGAGCTGTTTTTT

v_gene: TRBV5-4
j_gene: TRBJ2-7
d_gene: TRBD1
CDR3aa: CASSLVGTVNYEQYF
CDR3nt: TGTGCCAGCAGCTTGGTCGGGACAGTTAACTACGAGCAGTACTTC

v_gene: TRBV5-1
j_gene: TRBJ1-4
d_gene: .
CDR3aa: CASSLTGATNEKLFF
CDR3nt: TGCGCCAGCAGCTTGACCGGAGCAACTAATGAAAAACTGTTTTTT

v_gene: TRBV11-2
j_gene: TRBJ2-7
d_gene: .
CDR3aa: CASSFPGSSYEQYF
CDR3nt: TGTGCCAGCAGCTTCCCAGGAAGCTCCTACGAGCAGTACTTC

v_gene: TRBV30
j_gene: TRBJ1-4
d_gene: TRBD1
CDR3aa: CAAGGTNEKLFF
CDR3nt: TGTGCCGCAGGGGGGACTAATGAAAAACTGTTTTTT

v_gene: TRBV6-5
j_gene: TRBJ2-7
d_gene: TRBD2
CDR3aa: CASRSGRESYEQYF
CDR3nt: TGTGCCAGCAGGAGCGGGAGAGAGTCCTACGAGCAGTACTTC

v_gene: TRBV10-3
j_gene: TRBJ2-2
d_gene: TRBD2
CDR3aa: CAISGTSGSRTGELFF
CDR3nt: TGTGCCATCAGTGGGACTAGCGGGAGTAGGACCGGGGAGCTGTTTTTT

v_gene: TRBV6-5
j_gene: TRBJ1-2
d_gene: TRBD1
CDR3aa: CASRTGRVYGYTF
CDR3nt: TGTGCCAGTAGGACAGGGCGGGTATATGGCTACACCTTC

v_gene: TRBV27
j_gene: TRBJ2-5
d_gene: TRBD1
CDR3aa: CASSFRGRETQYF
CDR3nt: TGTGCCAGCAGTTTCAGGGGGCGAGAGACCCAGTACTTC

v_gene: TRBV19
j_gene: TRBJ1-1
d_gene: .
CDR3aa: CASSIGKGANTEAFF
CDR3nt: TGTGCCAGTAGTATAGGTAAAGGGGCCAACACTGAAGCTTTCTTT

v_gene: TRBV27
j_gene: TRBJ2-1
d_gene: TRBD2
CDR3aa: CASMPRRELGNEQFF
CDR3nt: TGTGCCAGCATGCCCCGGCGGGAGTTAGGCAATGAGCAGTTCTTC

v_gene: TRBV12-5
j_gene: TRBJ1-2
d_gene: TRBD1
CDR3aa: CASGLGQGLGGYTF
CDR3nt: TGTGCTAGTGGTTTGGGACAGGGGTTGGGGGGCTACACCTTC

v_gene: TRBV30
j_gene: TRBJ1-1
d_gene: .
CDR3aa: CAWRSGIPNTEAFF
CDR3nt: TGTGCCTGGAGGTCAGGGATCCCGAACACTGAAGCTTTCTTT